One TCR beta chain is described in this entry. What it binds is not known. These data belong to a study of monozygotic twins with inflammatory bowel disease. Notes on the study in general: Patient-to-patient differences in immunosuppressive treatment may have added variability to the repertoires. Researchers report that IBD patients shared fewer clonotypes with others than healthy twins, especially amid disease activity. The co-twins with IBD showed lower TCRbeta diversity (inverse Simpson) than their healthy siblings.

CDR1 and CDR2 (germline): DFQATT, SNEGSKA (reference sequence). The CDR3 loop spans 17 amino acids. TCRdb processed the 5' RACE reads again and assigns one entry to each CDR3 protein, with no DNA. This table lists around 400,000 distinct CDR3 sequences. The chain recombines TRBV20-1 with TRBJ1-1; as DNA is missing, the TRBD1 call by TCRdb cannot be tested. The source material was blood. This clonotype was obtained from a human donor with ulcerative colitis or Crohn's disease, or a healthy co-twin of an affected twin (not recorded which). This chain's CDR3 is CSARDAARAGAYTEAFF.